The 32 T cell receptor beta chains given below trace back to one sample, sequenced in a study of cytomegalovirus exposure and HLA in healthy donors. PCR used 60 Vbeta primers and 13 Jbeta primers. The protocol was immunoSEQ multiplex PCR, while the TCRdb copy is restricted to in-frame clones and leaves out a portion. The sample has approximately 80,000 clones. The sequencing input was PBMCs. The receptor source for this set is a woman in her twenties or thirties in good health and CMV-seronegative.

This chain connects TRBV29-1 to TRBJ1-2; TRBD1 is a possible D gene (5 bases). The CDR3 length is 12 residues. V was pared by 4 bases and J by 7 bases, with 13 bases between. CDR1 is SQVTM, CDR2 ANQGSEA, per germline. The CDR3 is CSVVQGFIGYTF. CDR3 DNA: TGCAGCGTTGTCCAGGGTTTTATTGGCTACACCTTC. The whole variable domain, filled in from reference TRBV29-1 and TRBJ1-2, reads SAVISQKPSRDICQRGTSLTIQCQVDSQVTMMFWYRQQPGQSLTLIATANQGSEATYESGFVIDKFPISRPNLTFSTLTVSNMSPEDSSIYLCSVVQGFIGYTFGSGTRLTVV.

The chain has TRBV13 and TRBJ1-2; the match to TRBD1 covers 10 bases. The germline V gene encodes CDR1 PRHDT and CDR2 FYEKMQ (reference sequence). J lost 0 bases, V lost 3 bases, and 13 bases had no gene match. The CDR3 totals 19 residues. The CDR3, as DNA: TGTGCCAGCAGCTTTCTATCGACAGGGGGCGGAGGCCCTAACTATGGCTACACCTTC. This gives the protein CASSFLSTGGGGPNYGYTF.

Regarding this clone: Other DNA sequences of this sample code for an identical CDR3. The CDR3 nucleotides are TGCGCCAGCAGCCAGGGGACAGGGTCCAATGAGCAGTTCTTC. This translates into CASSQGTGSNEQFF. The genes are TRBV4-1 and TRBJ2-1; 9 bases are a match to TRBD1. V gave up 3 bases and J gave up 6 bases; unmatched junction bases: 3. This CDR3 contains 14 residues. CDR1 is MGHRA, CDR2 YSYEKL, per germline.

This chain joins TRBV7-2 and TRBJ1-6, with 7 bases fitting TRBD1. The CDR3 has 15 amino acids. Germline V gene lookup returns CDR1 SGHTA and CDR2 FQGNSA. The junction had 8 bases not matched to a gene; V was cut back by 3 bases and J by 9 bases. The chain's CDR3 is CASSFHRGVSSPLHF. In DNA, the CDR3 is TGTGCCAGCAGCTTCCACAGGGGAGTGAGTTCACCCCTCCACTTT.

J is TRBJ1-3 and V is TRBV11-2; no clear D gene. The CDR3 extends over 12 amino acids. Between the trimmed V and J ends, which lost 3 bases and 4 bases, there was a span of 4 bases. Germline-derived CDR1 and CDR2 are SGHAT and FQNNGV. The CDR3 here is CASSFGGNTIYF. The CDR3 DNA follows: TGTGCCAGCAGCTTCGGGGGAAACACCATATATTTT.

This chain links TRBV5-1 with TRBJ2-7; TRBD2 matches at 9 bases. Germline V gene sequence: CDR1 SGHRS, CDR2 YFSETQ. The J segment lost 7 bases and the V segment lost 0 bases, leaving 5 bases of the junction unmatched. The CDR3 covers 14 residues. In DNA form, the CDR3 reads TGCGCCAGCAGCTTGGTGGGACTAGCTGATGAGCAGTACTTC. Its protein product is CASSLVGLADEQYF.

The rearrangement uses TRBV6-1 and TRBJ2-1; D remains ambiguous. The germline gives CDR1 MNHNS, CDR2 SASEGT. This CDR3 has 13 residues. Between the trimmed V and J ends, which lost 5 bases and 8 bases, there was a span of 13 bases. For the CDR3, the DNA is TGTGCCAGCAGTCCGCGACAAGTTGATGAGCAGTTCTTC. This sequence encodes CASSPRQVDEQFF.

The V and J genes are TRBV6-1 and TRBJ1-2; D possibly corresponds to TRBD1 (6 bases). Trimming pared 6 bases from V and 4 bases from J, leaving 9 bases between. Germline CDR1 and CDR2: MNHNS and SASEGT. This CDR3 contains 12 residues. The CDR3 protein is CASSGTLYGYTF. CDR3 DNA sequence: TGTGCCAGCAGCGGGACACTCTATGGCTACACCTTC.

The CDR3 sequence: CASSLDRSYGYTF. CDR3 DNA: TGTGCCAGCAGCTTGGACAGGAGCTATGGCTACACCTTC. V gene TRBV5-4 combines with J gene TRBJ1-2; a weak D match, TRBD1 (5 bases). Deletions cut 0 bases from V and 4 bases from J, with 7 bases between. The CDR3 is 13 amino acids. The V gene's germline CDR1 is SGHNT and CDR2 YYREEE (reference sequence).

The J gene is TRBJ2-7, the V gene TRBV30; TRBD1 matches 7 bases. Germline trimming cut 4 bases from V and 7 bases from J; bases unmatched to any gene: 10. In germline, CDR1 is GTSNPN, CDR2 SVGIG (reference sequence). The length of the CDR3 is 13 residues. CDR3 protein: CAWMGQSTREQYF. CDR3 coding DNA: TGTGCCTGGATGGGACAGTCAACTCGGGAGCAGTACTTC.

This chain links TRBV29-1 with TRBJ1-1, with unresolved D. Germline assignment: CDR1 SQVTM and CDR2 ANQGSEA. V was pared by 2 bases and J by 0 bases, with 10 bases between. This CDR3 has 14 residues. The CDR3 DNA reads as TGCAGCGTTGAACTCAGGCTCATGAACACTGAAGCTTTCTTT. Amino acids: CSVELRLMNTEAFF.

As DNA, the CDR3 is TGTGCCAGCAGCCTTGCTGGAGGGCGTTATGGCTACACCTTC. Its protein product is CASSLAGGRYGYTF. The gene calls are TRBV7-9 and TRBJ1-2; the D is unclear. V was pared by 5 bases and J by 5 bases, with 15 bases between. Germline-derived CDR1 and CDR2 are SEHNR and FQNEAQ (reference sequence). CDR3 length: 14 residues.

The chain links TRBV7-8 to TRBJ1-1, with D perhaps TRBD1 (6 bases). Germline CDR1 SGHVS, CDR2 FQNEAQ. The V and J ends lost 3 bases and 1 base respectively, with 9 bases between them. The CDR3 runs 14 residues. The chain's CDR3 is CASSLGHQNTEAFF. Here the CDR3 DNA reads TGTGCCAGCAGCTTGGGACACCAGAACACTGAAGCTTTCTTT.

V is TRBV5-6 and J is TRBJ2-5; the D gene is possibly TRBD2 (5 bases). V lost 1 base and J 5 bases, leaving 18 bases between the germline ends. The V gene's germline CDR1 is SGHDT and CDR2 YYEEEE. The CDR3 is 16 amino acids. The CDR3 is CASSLSGPFGEETQYF. CDR3 in DNA: TGTGCCAGCAGCTTGTCCGGTCCGTTCGGGGAGGAGACCCAGTACTTC.

The rearrangement uses TRBV7-9 and TRBJ2-3; possible D gene TRBD2, 6 bases. The CDR3 consists of 14 residues. Germline V gene data show CDR1 as SEHNR and CDR2 as FQNEAQ (reference sequence). The V gene lost 2 bases and the J gene lost 2 bases, with 8 bases spanning the gap. CDR3 coding DNA: TGTGCCAGCAGCTTACGGGGGTCCACAGATACGCAGTATTTT. It specifies CASSLRGSTDTQYF.

V is TRBV5-1 and J is TRBJ1-1, with D perhaps TRBD1 (5 bases). This CDR3 spans 14 amino acids. The germline V gene encodes CDR1 SGHRS and CDR2 YFSETQ. The V gene lost 5 bases and the J gene lost 0 bases, with 11 bases spanning the gap. For the CDR3, the DNA is TGCGCCAGCAGGGCAGGGATTATGAACACTGAAGCTTTCTTT. It is translated as CASRAGIMNTEAFF.

The chain has TRBV30 and TRBJ1-6; D perhaps matches TRBD1 (5 bases). V dropped 8 bases and J dropped 10 bases, with 24 bases sitting between them. Germline assignment: CDR1 GTSNPN and CDR2 SVGIG (reference sequence). This CDR3 contains 15 residues. In DNA form, the CDR3 reads TGTGCCGGGGGGGGTCTACGAGGAGTGGGGTCACCCCTCCACTTT. Translating it yields CAGGGLRGVGSPLHF.

The rearrangement uses TRBV30 and TRBJ2-7; 7 bases map to TRBD2. The V and J ends lost 2 bases and 2 bases, in that order; junction bases with no gene match: 6. CDR1 and CDR2 (germline): GTSNPN, SVGIG (reference sequence). The CDR3 length is 14 residues. The CDR3 nucleotides read TGTGCCTGGAGTAGCGGGGCACCCACCTACGAGCAGTACTTC. Translation gives CAWSSGAPTYEQYF.

The chain has TRBV18 and TRBJ2-1, with 8 bases that match TRBD1. CDR1 and CDR2 from the germline V gene are KGHSH and LQKENI. This CDR3 comprises 14 residues. V dropped 5 bases and J dropped 6; count of bases not matched to a gene: 6. The CDR3 DNA follows: TGTGCCAGCTCAGGACAGGGTAAAGGCAATGAGCAGTTCTTC. Protein: CASSGQGKGNEQFF.

This chain links TRBV2 with TRBJ2-3; D remains ambiguous. This CDR3 region has 17 residues. V lost 2 bases and J lost 2, with 17 bases in between. Germline V gives CDR1 SNHLY, CDR2 FYNNEI. Here the CDR3 reads CASSEPPLGPPTDTQYF. For the CDR3, the DNA is TGTGCCAGCAGTGAACCCCCTCTAGGTCCCCCCACAGATACGCAGTATTTT.

The rearrangement links TRBV27 to TRBJ2-1; 7 bases are a match to TRBD1. Trimming took 6 bases from V and 5 from J; bases not matched to a gene: 13. Germline values: CDR1 MNHEY, CDR2 SMNVEV (reference sequence). This CDR3 is 16 amino acids long. The CDR3 sequence is CASRVGSGQGDNEQFF. As DNA, the CDR3 is TGTGCCAGCAGGGTTGGGTCAGGGCAGGGGGACAATGAGCAGTTCTTC.

This rearrangement joins TRBV5-6 to TRBJ1-2, with D possibly being TRBD1 (6 bases). Trimming left V 4 bases short and J 3 bases short, with 13 bases between. The CDR3 has 14 amino acids. Germline assignment: CDR1 SGHDT and CDR2 YYEEEE. CDR3: CASSPQGFYYGYTF. The CDR3 nucleotides read TGTGCCAGCAGCCCGCAGGGGTTCTACTATGGCTACACCTTC.

The rearrangement links TRBV5-1 to TRBJ1-6; tentatively, D is TRBD1 (5 bases). CDR1 is SGHRS and CDR2 is YFSETQ in the germline V gene. Between the trimmed V and J ends, which lost 0 bases and 10 bases, there was a span of 11 bases. The CDR3 loop spans 14 amino acids. The CDR3 is CASSLVGTGSPLHF. The CDR3, as DNA: TGCGCCAGCAGCTTGGTGGGGACTGGATCACCCCTCCACTTT.

The chain has TRBV15 and TRBJ2-1; D is unclear. This CDR3 is 14 amino acids long. Trimming took off 1 base at V and 6 bases at J, with 10 bases between the two ends. Germline CDR1 reads LNHNV; CDR2 reads YYDKDF (reference sequence). CDR3 loop: CATSRVGSPNEQFF. The CDR3 DNA sequence: TGTGCCACCAGCAGAGTAGGTAGCCCCAATGAGCAGTTCTTC.

The V gene is TRBV6-5, the J gene TRBJ2-5, with D perhaps matching TRBD1 (6 bases). The CDR3 has 15 residues. Germline V lookup: CDR1 MNHEY, CDR2 SVGAGI. Trimming took off 6 bases at V and 1 base at J, with 15 bases between the two ends. CDR3 region: CASSSMQGPQETQYF. The DNA for the CDR3 is TGTGCCAGCAGCTCAATGCAGGGGCCCCAAGAGACCCAGTACTTC.

The chain couples TRBV6-1 to TRBJ1-1; unclear D gene. Trimming removed 6 bases from V and 1 base from J, with 9 bases in between. This CDR3 is built from 13 residues. The V gene's germline CDR1 is MNHNS and CDR2 SASEGT. CDR3 amino acids: CASSWTRNTEAFF. CDR3 in DNA: TGTGCCAGCAGCTGGACTAGGAACACTGAAGCTTTCTTT.

CDR3 nucleotide sequence: TGTGCCAGCAGCTTGGCGGTGAGCTCCTACAATGAGCAGTTCTTC. It encodes CASSLAVSSYNEQFF. The chain links TRBV5-6 to TRBJ2-1; no clear D gene. Between the trimmed V and J ends, which lost 0 bases and 0 bases, there was a span of 7 bases. In germline, CDR1 is SGHDT, CDR2 YYEEEE. The CDR3 has 15 residues.

This chain connects TRBV18 to TRBJ2-3; 10 positions match TRBD2. The CDR3 loop spans 17 amino acids. From germline, CDR1 is KGHSH and CDR2 LQKENI. The J segment lost 1 base and the V segment lost 0 bases, leaving 4 bases of the junction unmatched. The CDR3 loop is CASSPPGLAGGTDTQYF. The CDR3 DNA follows: TGTGCCAGCTCACCACCTGGGCTAGCGGGGGGCACAGATACGCAGTATTTT. Filled out from reference TRBV18 and TRBJ2-3, the complete variable domain reads NAGVMQNPRHLVRRRGQEARLRCSPMKGHSHVYWYRQLPEEGLKFMVYLQKENIIDESGMPKERFSAEFPKEGPSILRIQQVVRGDSAAYFCASSPPGLAGGTDTQYFGPGTRLTVL.

The rearrangement links TRBV5-1 to TRBJ2-3, with 8 bases that match TRBD2. The V gene's germline CDR1 is SGHRS and CDR2 YFSETQ. This CDR3 has 18 amino acids. The V segment lost 1 base and the J segment 3 bases; nucleotides outside the gene matches: 13. CDR3: CASSLSPGGIGSTDTQYF. In DNA form, the CDR3 reads TGCGCCAGCAGCTTGTCTCCGGGGGGGATCGGTTCTACAGATACGCAGTATTTT.

The chain employs TRBV19 and TRBJ1-2; tentatively, D is TRBD1 (6 bases). The ends were cut back, 5 bases at V and 4 bases at J, with 14 bases in the middle. The CDR3 totals 14 residues. The germline V gene has CDR1 LNHDA and CDR2 SQIVND (reference sequence). In DNA form, the CDR3 reads TGTGCCAGTAGTTATTCAACAGGGTCCTATGGCTACACCTTC. Its translation: CASSYSTGSYGYTF. The whole variable domain, remainder taken from reference TRBV19 and TRBJ1-2, is DGGITQSPKYLFRKEGQNVTLSCEQNLNHDAMYWYRQDPGQGLRLIYYSQIVNDFQKGDIAEGYSVSREKKESFPLTVTSAQKNPTAFYLCASSYSTGSYGYTFGSGTRLTVV.

In DNA form, the CDR3 reads TGTGCCAGCAGACCCGGAGCAGGGGCAAACACTGAAGCTTTCTTT. The encoded protein is CASRPGAGANTEAFF. The chain couples TRBV6-4 to TRBJ1-1; a weak D match, TRBD1 (6 bases). CDR3 length: 15 amino acids. Trimming took 6 bases from V and 2 from J, leaving 16 bases between them. From germline, CDR1 is MRHNA and CDR2 SNTAGT.

With regard to this clone: Sequence at one end of the junction differs from germline and may be a read error. The rearrangement links TRBV19 to TRBJ1-1, with TRBD1 identical over 7 bases. The CDR3 runs to 14 residues. Germline lookup yields CDR1 LNHDA and CDR2 SQIVND (reference sequence). Here the CDR3 reads CASRRGQMNTEDFF. The CDR3 bases are TGTGCCAGTAGAAGGGGACAGATGAACACTGAAGATTTCTTT.